These 14 T cell receptor beta chains came from one sample sequenced in a study of T cell clonality in common variable immunodeficiency. The method was immunoSEQ multiplex PCR; TCRdb's version includes in-frame clones alone and lacks a portion of them. This sample comprises 25,000 to 40,000 clones, none seen once only. Sequenced input: peripheral blood mononuclear cells. The receptors here all came from a person between 18 and 75 years old in good health.

At least ten counts were recorded for this clone. The read ends 3 residues early relative to the CDR3; the germline J gene fills the gap. J is TRBJ1-2 and V is TRBV19; 7 positions agree with TRBD1. With V trimmed by 6 bases and J by 4 bases, 2 bases remained unmatched. Germline V CDR1 and CDR2: LNHDA, SQIVND (reference sequence). The CDR3 sequence is 12 residues long. Here the CDR3 reads CASRDRIYGYTF. Incomplete CDR3 DNA: TGTGCCAGTAGGGACAGGATCTATGGC.

In this sample, this clone turned up many times. Here the CDR3 reads CASSPGQDAGELFF. The sequenced part of the CDR3 DNA is TGTGCCAGCAGTCCGGGACAGGACGCCGGGGAG. The rearrangement uses TRBV6-4 and TRBJ2-2; 8 nucleotides line up with TRBD1. The CDR3 end is not reached by the read, which stops 3 residues before it; the germline J gene fills it in. V lost 5 bases and J lost 6; bases outside the gene matches: 5. This CDR3 has 14 amino acids. CDR1 MRHNA and CDR2 SNTAGT come from the germline V gene.

This clone has at least ten counts. The sequenced fragment ends 3 residues before the CDR3 boundary, so the rest is inferred from the germline J gene. The V call is TRBV15, the J call TRBJ1-1; TRBD1 aligns across 10 bases. After removal of 10 bases from V and 3 bases from J, the junction contained 8 bases not matched to a gene. Germline-derived CDR1 and CDR2 are LNHNV and YYDKDF (reference sequence). The CDR3 totals 14 residues. CDR3 DNA (partial): TGTGCCATCCAGAGGGACAGGGGATACACTGAA. Amino acid sequence: CAIQRDRGYTE. The CDR3 reads in full as CAIQRDRGYTEAFF. The full variable domain, with the rest looked up from reference TRBV15 and TRBJ1-1, is DAMVIQNPRYQVTQFGKPVTLSCSQTLNHNVMYWYQQKSSQAPKLLFHYYDKDFNNEADTPDNFQSRRPNTSFCFLDIRSPGLGDTAMYLCAIQRDRGYTEAFFGQGTRLTVV.

This clone was seen many times. The CDR3 extends 3 residues past the end of the read, so its final part is completed from the germline J gene. V is TRBV5-4 and J is TRBJ2-5; 8 bases line up with TRBD1. Germline-derived CDR1 and CDR2 are SGHNT and YYREEE (reference sequence). This CDR3 is built from 16 residues. Trimming at V came to 0 bases and at J to 2 bases, leaving 6 bases not matched to a gene. Incomplete CDR3 DNA: TGTGCCAGCAGCTTGGCCGGGACAGGCTCACAAGAGACC. It translates to CASSLAGTGSQET. From start to end, the CDR3 is CASSLAGTGSQETQYF.

This clone appeared many times. The read terminates 3 residues ahead of where the CDR3 ends, so the germline J gene completes it. The rearrangement uses TRBV7-8 and TRBJ2-3, with D uncertain. V was cut by 3 bases and J by 3 bases, with 4 bases left in between. Germline-derived CDR1 and CDR2 are SGHVS and FQNEAQ. There are 12 residues in the CDR3. CDR3 residues: CASSLRTDTQYF. The DNA read from the CDR3 is TGTGCCAGCAGCTTGCGGACAGATACG.

This clone was seen many times. The CDR3 is cut off 3 residues early in the read; its end comes from the germline J gene. The J gene is TRBJ2-1, the V gene TRBV2, with TRBD2 identical over 13 bases. V lost 4 bases and J lost 0; bases outside the gene matches: 6. The CDR3 contains 18 residues. The germline V gene has CDR1 SNHLY and CDR2 FYNNEI. CDR3 loop: CASSGGWTSGSSYNEQFF. The sequenced CDR3 bases are TGTGCCAGCAGTGGGGGGTGGACTAGCGGGAGCTCCTACAATGAG. Complete variable domain (other parts from reference TRBV2 and TRBJ2-1): EPEVTQTPSHQVTQMGQEVILRCVPISNHLYFYWYRQILGQKVEFLVSFYNNEISEKSEIFDDQFSVERPDGSNFTLKIRSTKLEDSAMYFCASSGGWTSGSSYNEQFFGPGTRLTVL.

Points on this clone: The read finishes 3 residues shy of the CDR3 end, and the germline J gene is used to complete it. This rearrangement joins TRBV19 to TRBJ2-4; perhaps TRBD1 as D (6 bases). Germline values: CDR1 LNHDA, CDR2 SQIVND (reference sequence). The length of the CDR3 is 16 residues. The CDR3 reads CASSIDRGQPVYGQYF. The CDR3 DNA, read in part, is TGTGCCAGTAGTATAGATCGAGGACAGCCAGTCTATGGT.

This clone was detected many times. The read finishes 3 residues shy of the CDR3 end, and the germline J gene is used to complete it. This chain uses TRBV4-2 with TRBJ2-2, with 15 bases aligning to TRBD2. Germline CDR1 LGHNA, CDR2 YNFKEQ. J was trimmed by 8 bases and V by 4 bases; bases with no gene match: 8. This CDR3 spans 17 amino acids. CDR3 amino acids: CASSPGTSGRSAGELFF. The CDR3 DNA, read in part, is TGTGCCAGCAGCCCAGGGACTAGCGGGAGGTCTGCAGGGGAG.

Comments on this clone: The missing CDR3 end, 3 residues past where the read stops, is filled in from the germline J gene. Other DNA sequences in this sample translate to the same CDR3. The rearrangement links TRBV18 to TRBJ1-3; 7 positions match TRBD1. CDR3 length: 13 amino acids. Germline-derived CDR1 and CDR2 are KGHSH and LQKENI. The sequenced part of the CDR3 DNA is TGTGCCAGCTCATCGGGGACAGAGGAGACG. Its protein is CASSSGTEET. The full CDR3 sequence reads CASSSGTEETIYF.

This clone was picked up a small number of times. With the read ending 3 residues before the CDR3 end, the germline J gene is used to fill in that end. The gene calls are TRBV7-2 and TRBJ1-2; D is uncertain. The CDR3 runs 11 residues. Germline CDR1 and CDR2: SGHTA and FQGNSA. Incomplete CDR3 DNA: TGTGCCAGCAGCTCTCGCTACGAC. Residues: CASSSRYD. In full, the CDR3 is CASSSRYDYTF.

Notes on this clone: The CDR3 goes on 3 residues after the read ends, and that part is filled in from the germline J gene. V usage is TRBV6-2 or TRBV6-3 and J usage is TRBJ2-4; D perhaps matches TRBD1 (6 bases). CDR3 length equals 15 residues. Germline assignment: CDR1 MNHEY and CDR2 SVGEGT. CDR3 protein: CASSPPDRPNYGQYF. CDR3 DNA (partial): TGTGCCAGCAGCCCCCCCGACAGGCCCAACTATGGT.

This clone was seen at least ten times. The read comes to an end 3 residues before the CDR3 does, leaving the germline J gene to fill in the end. The chain is built from TRBV14 and TRBJ2-3, with D perhaps TRBD2 (6 bases). Germline CDR1 SGHDN, CDR2 FVKESK. CDR3 length: 17 residues. Trimming shortened V by 0 bases and J by 1 base, and 14 bases separated the two germline ends. The CDR3 DNA, read in part, is TGTGCCAGCAGCCAAGACAGACTAGTCGGTGGCACAGATACG. Residues: CASSQDRLVGGTDT. The entire CDR3 reads CASSQDRLVGGTDTQYF.

This clone appeared many times. The observed sequence ends 3 residues before the CDR3 terminus, with the missing tail filled in from the germline J gene. The chain has TRBV5-5 and TRBJ2-5, with 9 bases that match TRBD1. The V segment lost 2 bases and the J segment 3 bases; nucleotides outside the gene matches: 5. The CDR3 length is 15 residues. In germline, CDR1 is SGHKS, CDR2 YYEKEE (reference sequence). CDR3 DNA, as far as it was read: TGTGCCAGCAGCTTAAGTGGGACAGGGAAAGAGACC. It is translated as CASSLSGTGKET. The whole CDR3 is CASSLSGTGKETQYF.

This clone occurred many times. This could be a read error, since a much larger clone is one nucleotide away. The CDR3 is cut off 3 residues early in the read; its end comes from the germline J gene. The rearrangement links TRBV20-1 to TRBJ2-2; D gene unclear. CDR1 and CDR2 from the germline V gene are DFQATT and SNEGSKA (reference sequence). This CDR3 spans 14 amino acids. The CDR3 reads CSARDVSSANVLFF. CDR3 bases read: TGCAGTGCTAGAGATGTCAGTTCCGCCAACGTG.